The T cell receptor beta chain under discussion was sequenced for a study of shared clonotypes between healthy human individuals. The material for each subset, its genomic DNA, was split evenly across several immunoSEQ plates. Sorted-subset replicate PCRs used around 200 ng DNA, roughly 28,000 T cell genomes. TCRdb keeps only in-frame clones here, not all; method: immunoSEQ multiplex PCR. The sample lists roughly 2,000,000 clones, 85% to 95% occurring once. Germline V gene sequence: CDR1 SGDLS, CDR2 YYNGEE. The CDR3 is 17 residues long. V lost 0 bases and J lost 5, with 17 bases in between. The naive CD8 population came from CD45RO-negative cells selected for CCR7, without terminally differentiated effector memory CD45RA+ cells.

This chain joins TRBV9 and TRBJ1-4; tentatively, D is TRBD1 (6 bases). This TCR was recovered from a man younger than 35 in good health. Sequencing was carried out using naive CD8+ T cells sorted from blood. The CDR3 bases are TGTGCCAGCAGCGTAGCTACCGGAGGGGGGCAGAATGAAAAACTGTTTTTT. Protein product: CASSVATGGGQNEKLFF.